The rows below give T cell receptor beta chains drawn from one sample of a study of molecular identifiers for immune sequencing clone quantification. In TCRdb, the PCR reads were re-called with MiXCR into one record per CDR3 protein. Here the sample spans 600,000 to 650,000 distinct CDR3 sequences, roughly 21% being singletons. Material: naive CD8+ T cells from blood, with Jurkat cell RNA spiked in. Receptors originate from a human donor in good health. Some libraries in this study had Jurkat cell RNA spiked in. CDR3s include the opening cysteine and the closing phenylalanine or tryptophan. D genes are given only for firm matches. Rows give clone size only sometimes, using once, few, many, or a class for an expanded clone.

TGCGCCAGCAGCCACGGACCGACCTATAATTCACCCCTCCACTTT | CASSHGPTYNSPLHF | TRBJ1-6 | - | many | TRBV4-1
TGTGCCTGGAGTGTAGGGGTAGCGGGAGAGGGAGAGACCCAGTACTTC | CAWSVGVAGEGETQYF | TRBJ2-5 | TRBD2 | - | TRBV30
TGTGCCAGCAGCCCAAGCCCCACAGGGTTGGGGGAGCTGTTTTTT | CASSPSPTGLGELFF | TRBJ2-2 | - | many | TRBV7-9
TGTGCCAGCAGCCAAGGACGAGGGGCCAGCTCCTACAATGAGCAGTTCTTC | CASSQGRGASSYNEQFF | TRBJ2-1 | - | - | TRBV3-1
TGCAGCGTTGAAGATGAATCCGCCGGGTGGCAAGAGACCCAGTACTTC | CSVEDESAGWQETQYF | TRBJ2-5 | - | many | TRBV29-1
TGTGCCAGCAGTTGGGACATCTCCTACGAGCAGTACTTC | CASSWDISYEQYF | TRBJ2-7 | - | few | TRBV6-5
TGTGCCAGCAGCTTAGGCAAGGGGGAGGAACTGTTTTTT | CASSLGKGEELFF | TRBJ1-4 | - | - | TRBV13
TGTGCCAGCAGCTCTGGACTAGCGGGAGTAAATGAGCAGTTCTTC | CASSSGLAGVNEQFF | TRBJ2-1 | TRBD2 | many | TRBV7-9
TGTGCCAGCAGCTTTTCGGCCTCGGAGAACACTGAAGCTTTCTTT | CASSFSASENTEAFF | TRBJ1-1 | - | many | TRBV7-9
TGCAGCGACCGGGGACCGAGCGAGACCCAGTACTTC | CSDRGPSETQYF | TRBJ2-5 | - | many | TRBV29-1
TGCAGTGCTAGAGATACTACAGGACAGGGAAGGACCGGGGAGCTGTTTTTT | CSARDTTGQGRTGELFF | TRBJ2-2 | TRBD1 | many | TRBV20-1
TGTGCCATCGACTATACAGGGGGCTACGAGCAGTACTTC | CAIDYTGGYEQYF | TRBJ2-7 | TRBD1 | many | TRBV2
TGCGCCAGCAGCCAAACCCCCCGAGGGGGAGGCTACGAGCAGTACTTC | CASSQTPRGGGYEQYF | TRBJ2-7 | - | many | TRBV4-1
TGTGCCAGCAGCTGGGCGGGACCCTACAATGAGCAGTTCTTC | CASSWAGPYNEQFF | TRBJ2-1 | - | many | TRBV7-2
TGTGCCAGCAGCCTATCTTGGGGGGGCTCCTCCGAGCAGTACTTC | CASSLSWGGSSEQYF | TRBJ2-7 | - | - | TRBV9
TGTGCCAGTAGTATCAACGTGGGACAGTGGAACACTGAAGCTTTCTTT | CASSINVGQWNTEAFF | TRBJ1-1 | TRBD1 | many | TRBV19
TGTGCCAGCACCATACTCATGGGTGGACAGGGAGGGTACAATGAGCAGTTCTTC | CASTILMGGQGGYNEQFF | TRBJ2-1 | - | - | TRBV12-3/TRBV12-4
TGTGCCAGCAGTGCCTACCCGGAGGTGGGCGAGCAGTTCTTC | CASSAYPEVGEQFF | TRBJ2-1 | - | few | TRBV2
TGCAGTGCCCGAGGGACAGGGGGTAGGACCGGGGAGCTGTTTTTT | CSARGTGGRTGELFF | TRBJ2-2 | TRBD1 | many | TRBV20-1
TGTGCCAGCAGCCCCGGTTCTGGGGCCAACGTCCTGACTTTC | CASSPGSGANVLTF | TRBJ2-6 | - | many | TRBV27
TGTGCCAGCAGGGGACCAGACACTGAAGCTTTCTTT | CASRGPDTEAFF | TRBJ1-1 | - | many | TRBV6-4
TGCGCCAGCAGCTTGGAGGCGGTGAACACTGAAGCTTTCTTT | CASSLEAVNTEAFF | TRBJ1-1 | - | many | TRBV5-1
TGCGCCAGCAGCCAAGATGTTCTGGGACCCTACGAGCAGTACTTC | CASSQDVLGPYEQYF | TRBJ2-7 | - | many | TRBV4-3
TGTGCCAGCAGCTCCACCCTAGCGACTGGCACAGATACGCAGTATTTT | CASSSTLATGTDTQYF | TRBJ2-3 | - | many | TRBV7-9
TGCAGTGCTAGAATTGGGAGTGGAAACACCATATATTTT | CSARIGSGNTIYF | TRBJ1-3 | - | many | TRBV20-1
TGTGCCAGCAGCTTGCCCGAAAAATATTTAAGCACAGATACGCAGTATTTT | CASSLPEKYLSTDTQYF | TRBJ2-3 | - | many | TRBV5-6
TGTGCCAGCAGTTGGGATCTTGAGCGGGGGGGCATGCAGTATTTT | CASSWDLERGGMQYF | TRBJ2-3 | TRBD2 | many | TRBV5-6
TGTGCCAGCAGCTCAATGGACAGGGTCAACTATGGCTACACCTTC | CASSSMDRVNYGYTF | TRBJ1-2 | TRBD1 | - | TRBV7-9
TGTGTCAGCAGTTTATGGGGGGGGGGCCAAGAGACCCAGTACTTC | CVSSLWGGGQETQYF | TRBJ2-5 | TRBD2 | once | TRBV27
TGTGCCATCAGTGGGACAGGAAGGGGCACAGATACGCAGTATTTT | CAISGTGRGTDTQYF | TRBJ2-3 | TRBD1 | many | TRBV10-3
TGTGCCAGCAGTTTTTTACGGAACACCGGGGAGCTGTTTTTT | CASSFLRNTGELFF | TRBJ2-2 | - | few | TRBV12-3/TRBV12-4
TGTGCCAGCAGAGGCGCCTACGAGGACCAGCCCCAGCATTTT | CASRGAYEDQPQHF | TRBJ1-5 | - | few | TRBV6-2/TRBV6-3
TGTGCCAGCAGCGTTAGCGGGAGGGCCTACAATGAGCAGTTCTTC | CASSVSGRAYNEQFF | TRBJ2-1 | TRBD2 | many | TRBV7-9
TGTGCCAGCAGCTTTGCGGGAGCCCTAGATGAGCAGTTCTTC | CASSFAGALDEQFF | TRBJ2-1 | TRBD2 | many | TRBV7-2
TGTGCCAGCAGCCGGAGGGCAGCAGGGATCCACGAGCAGTACTTC | CASSRRAAGIHEQYF | TRBJ2-7 | - | many | TRBV7-9
TGTGCCAGCAGTGATTGGGACATCACAAGCTACGAGCAGTACTTC | CASSDWDITSYEQYF | TRBJ2-7 | - | many | TRBV6-1
TGTGCCAGCAGCCCTCGGACAGGGACTAGCACAGATACGCAGTATTTT | CASSPRTGTSTDTQYF | TRBJ2-3 | TRBD1 | many | TRBV9
TGCGCCAGCAGCCAGACCGCAGTTAACCGCTACGAGCAGTACTTC | CASSQTAVNRYEQYF | TRBJ2-7 | - | many | TRBV4-1
TGTGCCAGCAGCTTGGAACCTGACTACGAGCAGTACTTC | CASSLEPDYEQYF | TRBJ2-7 | - | many | TRBV13
TGTGCCGGCAGCGTAGCGGCAGGTTACGAGCAGTACTTC | CAGSVAAGYEQYF | TRBJ2-7 | - | - | TRBV9